This T cell receptor beta chain derives from a study of neoadjuvant anti-PD-1 for oral cavity cancer. TCRdb keeps only in-frame clones here, not all; method: immunoSEQ multiplex PCR. The sample lists roughly 34,000 clones; 80% to 90% were seen once. J was trimmed by 6 bases and V by 0 bases; bases with no gene match: 11. This CDR3 has 17 amino acids. Germline assignment: CDR1 LNHDA and CDR2 SQIVND (reference sequence). The receptor was isolated from a person aged 35-79 years with oral cavity squamous cell carcinoma. The rearrangement joins TRBV19 to TRBJ1-5, with 7 bases lining up with TRBD1. Sample: PBMCs, taken before nivolumab (anti-PD-1) treatment. CDR3 loop: CASSIDPSPGGGQPQHF. The CDR3 DNA reads TGTGCCAGTAGTATAGATCCATCGCCAGGGGGTGGTCAGCCCCAGCATTTT.